This is a list of T cell receptor beta chains from one sample in a study of T cells generated in artificial thymic organoids. TCRdb itself ran the 5' RACE reads through MiXCR, one entry per CDR3 protein. Among 5,600 or so distinct CDR3 sequences listed, 30% to 40% were seen once. The sample comprised naive CD8+ T cells from blood. All receptors come from a human donor who gave cord blood stem cells for thymic organoid culture, a cardiac surgery patient who gave postnatal thymus, or a blood donor (not recorded which). CDR3s include the opening cysteine and the closing phenylalanine or tryptophan. The order of the fields is J gene, clone size, D gene, V gene, CDR3 DNA, CDR3 protein. The D gene is left open where the match is weak. Clone size is stated in some rows and not others, as once, few, many or a class when expanded.

j_gene: TRBJ1-1; abundance: .; d_gene: .; v_gene: TRBV4-3; CDR3nt: TGCGCCAGCAGCCAAGCCCAGGGCGGCGGGCCCTGGGCTTTCTTT; CDR3aa: CASSQAQGGGPWAFF
j_gene: TRBJ2-7; abundance: few; d_gene: TRBD1; v_gene: TRBV27; CDR3nt: TGTGCCAGCAGCTCCTGGACTTACAGGGGTTCGCACGAGCAGTACTTC; CDR3aa: CASSSWTYRGSHEQYF
j_gene: TRBJ2-1; abundance: .; d_gene: TRBD2; v_gene: TRBV20-1; CDR3nt: TGCAGTGCTAGAGATAGGGACGGGAGGAGCTACAATGAGCAGTTCTTC; CDR3aa: CSARDRDGRSYNEQFF
j_gene: TRBJ2-2; abundance: .; d_gene: .; v_gene: TRBV6-5; CDR3nt: TGTGCCAGCAGTTACGGGGGTTCCGGGGAGCTGTTTTTT; CDR3aa: CASSYGGSGELFF
j_gene: TRBJ2-1; abundance: few; d_gene: .; v_gene: TRBV15; CDR3nt: TGTGCCACCAGCAGAGACCGGGCCGCCTACAATGAGCAGTTCTTC; CDR3aa: CATSRDRAAYNEQFF
j_gene: TRBJ2-7; abundance: medium-sized; d_gene: .; v_gene: TRBV5-5; CDR3nt: TGTGCCAGCAGCCGGGGGACAGACTCCTACGAGCAGTACTTC; CDR3aa: CASSRGTDSYEQYF
j_gene: TRBJ1-5; abundance: medium-sized; d_gene: .; v_gene: TRBV4-1; CDR3nt: TGCGCCAGCAGCCAAGGGGCGCCTCTCCAGACCGGCAATCAGCCCCAGCATTTT; CDR3aa: CASSQGAPLQTGNQPQHF
j_gene: TRBJ2-1; abundance: few; d_gene: .; v_gene: TRBV4-1; CDR3nt: TGCGCCAGCAGCCAAGAAACCGTGGCTAGATGGGATGAGCAGTTCTTC; CDR3aa: CASSQETVARWDEQFF
j_gene: TRBJ2-3; abundance: few; d_gene: .; v_gene: TRBV27; CDR3nt: TGTGCCAGCAGTTTCCCTAGCACAGATACGCAGTATTTT; CDR3aa: CASSFPSTDTQYF
j_gene: TRBJ2-3; abundance: .; d_gene: .; v_gene: TRBV12-3/TRBV12-4; CDR3nt: TGTGCCAGCAGACCTTGGCGGGACCGTCGCACAGATACGCAGTATTTT; CDR3aa: CASRPWRDRRTDTQYF
j_gene: TRBJ2-3; abundance: .; d_gene: TRBD2; v_gene: TRBV15; CDR3nt: TGTGCCACCAGCAGAACACATTGGGGGGCTAGCGGGAGGGAAGATACGCAGTATTTT; CDR3aa: CATSRTHWGASGREDTQYF
j_gene: TRBJ2-1; abundance: few; d_gene: TRBD2; v_gene: TRBV28; CDR3nt: TGTGCCAGCAGTTTGGGAGCGGGAGGTTCCTACAATGAGCAGTTCTTC; CDR3aa: CASSLGAGGSYNEQFF
j_gene: TRBJ1-1; abundance: medium-sized; d_gene: .; v_gene: TRBV25-1; CDR3nt: TGTGCCAGCAGCCTGTCATCGGGGTATTCGGGGAACACTGAAGCTTTCTTT; CDR3aa: CASSLSSGYSGNTEAFF
j_gene: TRBJ1-1; abundance: .; d_gene: .; v_gene: TRBV4-1; CDR3nt: TGCGCCAGCAGCCAATCGGGGGTGGGCACTGAAGCTTTCTTT; CDR3aa: CASSQSGVGTEAFF
j_gene: TRBJ2-7; abundance: medium-sized; d_gene: .; v_gene: TRBV7-9; CDR3nt: TGTGCCAGCAGCCCGCCACTAGCCGCCTACGAGCAGTACTTC; CDR3aa: CASSPPLAAYEQYF
j_gene: TRBJ1-5; abundance: .; d_gene: .; v_gene: TRBV10-3; CDR3nt: TGTGCCATCAGTGAGGACAGGTATAGCAATCAGCCCCAGCATTTT; CDR3aa: CAISEDRYSNQPQHF
j_gene: TRBJ1-1; abundance: medium-sized; d_gene: .; v_gene: TRBV29-1; CDR3nt: TGCAGCGTTGCCGGGGGGATGAACACTGAAGCTTTCTTT; CDR3aa: CSVAGGMNTEAFF
j_gene: TRBJ2-1; abundance: .; d_gene: TRBD2; v_gene: TRBV4-2; CDR3nt: TGTGCCAGCAGCCCGCCGGGACTAGCGGACAATGAGCAGTTCTTC; CDR3aa: CASSPPGLADNEQFF
j_gene: TRBJ2-1; abundance: .; d_gene: .; v_gene: TRBV20-1; CDR3nt: TGCAGTGCTAGAGATTTTGGCAGGGGAGCCAATGAGCAGTTCTTC; CDR3aa: CSARDFGRGANEQFF
j_gene: TRBJ2-7; abundance: few; d_gene: TRBD1; v_gene: TRBV20-1; CDR3nt: TGCAGTGCTAGACCCGGGACAGACTACGAGCAGTACTTC; CDR3aa: CSARPGTDYEQYF
j_gene: TRBJ2-7; abundance: .; d_gene: .; v_gene: TRBV7-9; CDR3nt: TGTGCCAGCAGCACTACAGGGAAGGGAACAAACTACGAGCAGTACTTC; CDR3aa: CASSTTGKGTNYEQYF
j_gene: TRBJ2-3; abundance: .; d_gene: .; v_gene: TRBV15; CDR3nt: TGTGCCACCAGCCGGGTTTCGACAGATACGCAGTATTTT; CDR3aa: CATSRVSTDTQYF
j_gene: TRBJ2-7; abundance: medium-sized; d_gene: .; v_gene: TRBV28; CDR3nt: TGTGCCAGCAGAGTCGACGGGACACTAGAAGGTTTAGACTACGAGCAGTACTTC; CDR3aa: CASRVDGTLEGLDYEQYF
j_gene: TRBJ1-6; abundance: .; d_gene: .; v_gene: TRBV25-1; CDR3nt: TGTGCCAGCAGTGAATGGGGGGGGCTTTATTCACCCCTCCACTTT; CDR3aa: CASSEWGGLYSPLHF
j_gene: TRBJ2-7; abundance: medium-sized; d_gene: .; v_gene: TRBV20-1; CDR3nt: TGCAGTGCTAGAGATCTTAGCGGAACTTCGACCTACGAGCAGTACTTC; CDR3aa: CSARDLSGTSTYEQYF
j_gene: TRBJ2-7; abundance: .; d_gene: .; v_gene: TRBV6-2/TRBV6-3; CDR3nt: TGTGCCAGCAGTTACCTTCCAGGGTCCAACGAGCAGTACTTC; CDR3aa: CASSYLPGSNEQYF
j_gene: TRBJ1-1; abundance: .; d_gene: .; v_gene: TRBV21-1; CDR3nt: TGTGCCAGCAGCAAAAAGGGAATCCAAGCTTTCTTT; CDR3aa: CASSKKGIQAFF
j_gene: TRBJ1-2; abundance: medium-sized; d_gene: .; v_gene: TRBV6-6; CDR3nt: TGTGCCAGCAGTTACTCTTCGGGGGTCCCCCTATATGGCTACACCTTC; CDR3aa: CASSYSSGVPLYGYTF
j_gene: TRBJ2-1; abundance: medium-sized; d_gene: .; v_gene: TRBV5-1; CDR3nt: TGCGCCAGCAGCTTGGGAGTCCATGAGCAGTTCTTC; CDR3aa: CASSLGVHEQFF
j_gene: TRBJ2-5; abundance: few; d_gene: TRBD2; v_gene: TRBV5-4; CDR3nt: TGTGCCAGCAGCTGGGGGCGGGAGGCCCAGTACTTC; CDR3aa: CASSWGREAQYF
j_gene: TRBJ2-3; abundance: few; d_gene: .; v_gene: TRBV28; CDR3nt: TGTGCCAGTTCTCAGACGTTCCTCACAGATACGCAGTATTTT; CDR3aa: CASSQTFLTDTQYF
j_gene: TRBJ2-2; abundance: .; d_gene: .; v_gene: TRBV5-1; CDR3nt: TGCGCCAGCAGCTTGCGGGAAAACACCGGGGAGCTGTTTTTT; CDR3aa: CASSLRENTGELFF
j_gene: TRBJ1-2; abundance: once; d_gene: .; v_gene: TRBV5-5; CDR3nt: TGTGCCAGCAGCTTTGGCGGGGATGGCTACACCTTC; CDR3aa: CASSFGGDGYTF
j_gene: TRBJ2-4; abundance: .; d_gene: .; v_gene: TRBV27; CDR3nt: TGTGCCTCATCCCTGGGGGAAGGGTACATTCAGTACTTC; CDR3aa: CASSLGEGYIQYF
j_gene: TRBJ1-1; abundance: few; d_gene: .; v_gene: TRBV13; CDR3nt: TGTGCCAGCAGCCCCGGCGGACTGCTGAACACTGAAGCTTTCTTT; CDR3aa: CASSPGGLLNTEAFF
j_gene: TRBJ2-1; abundance: medium-sized; d_gene: .; v_gene: TRBV25-1; CDR3nt: TGTGCCAGCAGTGGGTCCGGCTTGGGTGAGCAGTTCTTC; CDR3aa: CASSGSGLGEQFF
j_gene: TRBJ2-5; abundance: few; d_gene: .; v_gene: TRBV28; CDR3nt: TGTGCCAGCAGTTTGAGGCAAGGGGAGACCCAGTACTTC; CDR3aa: CASSLRQGETQYF
j_gene: TRBJ1-1; abundance: once; d_gene: .; v_gene: TRBV5-1; CDR3nt: TGCGCCAGCAGGACGCTATGGGACGGGAGGACTGAAGCTTTCTTT; CDR3aa: CASRTLWDGRTEAFF
j_gene: TRBJ2-2; abundance: .; d_gene: .; v_gene: TRBV24-1; CDR3nt: TGTGCCACCCCCACGGTAACCGGGGAGCTGTTTTTT; CDR3aa: CATPTVTGELFF
j_gene: TRBJ2-3; abundance: .; d_gene: .; v_gene: TRBV5-6; CDR3nt: TGTGCCAGCAGCTGGGGTGGGAGCACAGATACGCAGTATTTT; CDR3aa: CASSWGGSTDTQYF
j_gene: TRBJ2-3; abundance: few; d_gene: TRBD2; v_gene: TRBV5-1; CDR3nt: TGCGCCAGCAGCCCAGGCGGGGGTACCCACACAGATACGCAGTATTTT; CDR3aa: CASSPGGGTHTDTQYF
j_gene: TRBJ2-7; abundance: medium-sized; d_gene: .; v_gene: TRBV28; CDR3nt: TGTGCCAGCAGTTCCCGACTGGTCTCCTACGAGCAGTACTTC; CDR3aa: CASSSRLVSYEQYF
j_gene: TRBJ2-7; abundance: .; d_gene: TRBD1; v_gene: TRBV7-9; CDR3nt: TGTGCCAGCAGCTACAGGGGATCTTACTACGAGCAGTGCTTC; CDR3aa: CASSYRGSYYEQCF
j_gene: TRBJ1-2; abundance: .; d_gene: .; v_gene: TRBV9; CDR3nt: TGTGCCAGCAGCGTAGGGATTTACTACGGCTACACCTTC; CDR3aa: CASSVGIYYGYTF
j_gene: TRBJ1-3; abundance: few; d_gene: .; v_gene: TRBV3-1; CDR3nt: TGTGCCAGCAGCCAAGATCCCCGGCGCGATTACTCTGGAAACACCATATATTTT; CDR3aa: CASSQDPRRDYSGNTIYF